This T cell receptor (beta chain) comes out of a study of cytomegalovirus exposure and HLA in healthy donors. In the study overall: Unique TCRs from HLA-typed donors, 80 million to 90 million of them, were held in an early data release.

Study results and caveats: The study listed 150 to 200 cytomegalovirus-associated TCR beta chains. Some 16,000 TCR beta sequences were associated with HLA alleles at 0.05 false discovery rate in a later analysis. Later work found that TCR association rates differed between HLA loci; DRB1 had the most and HLA-C the fewest.

Both 60 Vbeta primers and 13 Jbeta primers went into the PCR. Here immunoSEQ multiplex PCR was the method, and the copy in TCRdb shows in-frame clones only, minus some. The sample has 130,000 or so clones, about 81% seen once. The CDR3 consists of 16 residues. V dropped 5 bases and J dropped 4 bases, with 20 bases sitting between them. Germline values: CDR1 MGHRA, CDR2 YSYEKL. With regard to this clone: Its target is not known.

The sample taken for sequencing was PBMCs. The sequence was obtained from a man aged 40-49 years in good health and CMV-seronegative. The chain combines TRBV4-1 with TRBJ1-1; D is unclear. The CDR3 spells CASSFGIARLGTEAFF. The CDR3 coding sequence is TGCGCCAGCAGCTTCGGCATTGCGAGGTTGGGCACTGAAGCTTTCTTT.